This TCR beta chain stems from a study of cytomegalovirus exposure and HLA in healthy donors. Study in general: For the approximately 410 genotyped donors, over 80% fell within the Caucasian-associated ancestry cluster.

V lost 6 bases to trimming and J lost 1 base, with 19 bases between them. This CDR3 contains 17 residues. CDR1 is KGHSH, CDR2 LQKENI, per germline. The PCR ran on 60 Vbeta and 13 Jbeta primers. TCRdb keeps only in-frame clones here, not all; method: immunoSEQ multiplex PCR. This table has 95,000 to 150,000 clones, 73% appearing once. Overall study results and limits: Several of the most significant clusters appeared linked to common viral pathogens, based on a later analysis. It was in a later analysis that TCR association rates were seen to vary by HLA locus, highest for DRB1 and lowest for HLA-C.

Comment on this clone: The target antigen is unknown.

Sequenced sample: PBMCs. This TCR was recovered from a woman in her forties in good health and CMV-seronegative. The chain recombines TRBV18 with TRBJ1-3, with D possibly TRBD1 on 6 matching bases. The CDR3 loop is CASSPNPTGQSGNTIYF. DNA for the CDR3: TGTGCCAGCTCTCCAAACCCGACAGGACAGTCTGGAAACACCATATATTTT. The full variable domain, rest sourced from reference TRBV18 and TRBJ1-3, is NAGVMQNPRHLVRRRGQEARLRCSPMKGHSHVYWYRQLPEEGLKFMVYLQKENIIDESGMPKERFSAEFPKEGPSILRIQQVVRGDSAAYFCASSPNPTGQSGNTIYFGEGSWLTVV.